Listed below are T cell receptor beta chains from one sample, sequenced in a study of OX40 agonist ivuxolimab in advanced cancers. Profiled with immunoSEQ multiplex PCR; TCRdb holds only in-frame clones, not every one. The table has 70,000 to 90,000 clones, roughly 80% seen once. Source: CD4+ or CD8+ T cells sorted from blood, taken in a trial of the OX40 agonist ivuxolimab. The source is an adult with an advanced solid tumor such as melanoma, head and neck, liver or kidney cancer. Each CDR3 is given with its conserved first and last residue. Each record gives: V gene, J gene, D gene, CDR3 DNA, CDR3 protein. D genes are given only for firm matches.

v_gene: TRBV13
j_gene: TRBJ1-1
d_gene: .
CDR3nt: TGTGCCAGCAGCTTTCTCAGCAGGGCAAACACTGAAGCTTTCTTT
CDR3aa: CASSFLSRANTEAFF

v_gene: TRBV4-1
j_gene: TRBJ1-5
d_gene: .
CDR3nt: TGCGCCAGCAGCCAAGATAGAAGTTCCAATCAGCCCCAGCATTTT
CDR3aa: CASSQDRSSNQPQHF

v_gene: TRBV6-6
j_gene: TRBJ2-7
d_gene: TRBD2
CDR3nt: TGTGCCAGCAGGTCCGGGACTAGCGGGAGTAGTGGCGAGCAGTACTTC
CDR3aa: CASRSGTSGSSGEQYF

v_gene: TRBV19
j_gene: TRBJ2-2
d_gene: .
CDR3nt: TGTGCCAGTAGAGTAACCCCATCGGCCGGGGAGCTGTTTTTT
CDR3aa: CASRVTPSAGELFF

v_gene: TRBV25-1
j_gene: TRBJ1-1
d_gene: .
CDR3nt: TGTGCCAGCAGTCAGGGGATGAACACTGAAGCTTTCTTT
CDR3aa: CASSQGMNTEAFF

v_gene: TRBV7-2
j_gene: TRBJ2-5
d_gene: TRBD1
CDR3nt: TGTGCCAGCACCCTGACAGGGGGCGTGCAGACCCAGTACTTC
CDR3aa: CASTLTGGVQTQYF

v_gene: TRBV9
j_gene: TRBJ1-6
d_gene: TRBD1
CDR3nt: TGTGCCAGCAGCGTACAGGGGGATATTTCACCCCTCCACTTT
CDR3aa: CASSVQGDISPLHF

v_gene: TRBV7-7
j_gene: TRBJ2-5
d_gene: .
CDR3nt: TGTGCTAGCAGCCTCTTTAGTCCCGGGACGTTGCAAGAGACCCAGTACTTC
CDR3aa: CASSLFSPGTLQETQYF

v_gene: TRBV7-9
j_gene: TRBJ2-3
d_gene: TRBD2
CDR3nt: TGTGCCAGCAGCTTAGGGCTAGCGGGCACAGATACGCAGTATTTT
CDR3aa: CASSLGLAGTDTQYF

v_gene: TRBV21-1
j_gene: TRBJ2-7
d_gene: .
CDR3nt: TGTGCCAGGAATATGACAGGGAGGGGACCCTACGAGCAGTACTTC
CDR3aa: CARNMTGRGPYEQYF

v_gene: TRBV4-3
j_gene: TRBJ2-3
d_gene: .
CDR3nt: TGCGCCAGCAGCCAAGATCAGGAGGATACGCAGTATTTT
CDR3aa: CASSQDQEDTQYF

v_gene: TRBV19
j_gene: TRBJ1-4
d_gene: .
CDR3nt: TGTGCCAGTAGTATACAAGGGTTCGGTGAAAAACTGTTTTTT
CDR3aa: CASSIQGFGEKLFF